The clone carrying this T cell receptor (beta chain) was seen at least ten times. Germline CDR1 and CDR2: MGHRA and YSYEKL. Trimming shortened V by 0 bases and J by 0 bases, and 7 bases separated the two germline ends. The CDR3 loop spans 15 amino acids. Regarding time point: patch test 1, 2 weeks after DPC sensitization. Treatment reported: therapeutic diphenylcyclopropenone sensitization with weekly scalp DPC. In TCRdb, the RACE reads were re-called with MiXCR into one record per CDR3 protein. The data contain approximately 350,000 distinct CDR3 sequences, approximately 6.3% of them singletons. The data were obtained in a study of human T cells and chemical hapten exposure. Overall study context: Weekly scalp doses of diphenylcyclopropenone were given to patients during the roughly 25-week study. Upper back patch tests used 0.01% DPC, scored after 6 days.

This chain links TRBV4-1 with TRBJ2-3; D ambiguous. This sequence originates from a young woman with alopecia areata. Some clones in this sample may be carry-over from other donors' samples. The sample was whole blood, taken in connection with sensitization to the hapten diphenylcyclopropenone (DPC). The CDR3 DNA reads TGCGCCAGCAGCCAAGAATCCCCTAGCACAGATACGCAGTATTTT. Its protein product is CASSQESPSTDTQYF.